This T cell receptor (beta chain) comes out of a study of cytomegalovirus exposure and HLA in healthy donors. On this clone: What it binds is unknown.

PCR involved 60 Vbeta and 13 Jbeta primers. Repertoires were generated with immunoSEQ multiplex PCR, while TCRdb's copy carries only in-frame clones and drops some. The profile shows 220,000 or so clones, approximately 68% of them singletons. Points from the study as a whole: What a later analysis showed was that several of the most significant clusters appeared linked to common viral pathogens. According to the study, 180 or so TCR beta chains were cytomegalovirus-associated. Apart from CMV serostatus, no immune exposure information was available.

The TCR was taken from a woman aged 30 to 39 in good health and CMV-seronegative. The material sequenced was PBMCs.

This chain's CDR3 is CAISESAGVLSGNTIYF. The CDR3 DNA sequence: TGTGCCATCAGTGAGTCGGCAGGGGTTTTATCTGGAAACACCATATATTTT. The chain employs TRBV10-3 and TRBJ1-3, with D perhaps matching TRBD1 (6 bases). Trimming stripped 0 bases from V and 1 base from J, with 13 bases between. Germline V gene sequence: CDR1 ENHRY, CDR2 SYGVKD. The CDR3 has 17 residues.